A single sample is the source of the 2 T cell receptor beta chains below, sequenced in a study of T-cell reconstitution after alpha-beta-depleted transplantation in children. For TCRbeta, the library was prepared with unique molecular identifiers. TCRdb independently ran MiXCR on the PCR reads; one entry per CDR3 protein. The sample has 750,000 to 950,000 distinct CDR3 sequences, approximately 15% seen once. Sequenced material: PBMCs, mostly from graft donor cells, taken 360 days after TCRalphabeta/CD19-depleted stem cell transplant. The receptors shown here come from a male patient between 5 and 17 years old who had a stem cell transplant for acute lymphoblastic leukemia, so the T cells may come from the graft donor.

The J gene is TRBJ2-1, the V gene TRBV18; D might be TRBD1 (6 bases). CDR1 is KGHSH and CDR2 is LQKENI in the germline V gene. The CDR3 spans 14 residues. The V end was cut by 5 bases, the J end by 7 bases, with 15 bases between. CDR3 sequence reads: CASSSSSGVNEQFF. CDR3 coding DNA: TGTGCCAGCTCATCATCTTCAGGGGTTAATGAGCAGTTCTTC.

J is TRBJ2-1 and V is TRBV7-9; 9 bases align to TRBD2. J was trimmed by 5 bases and V by 2 bases; bases with no gene match: 4. CDR1 and CDR2 (germline): SEHNR, FQNEAQ (reference sequence). CDR3 length: 15 amino acids. CDR3 sequence reads: CASSLRAGGDNEQFF. Here the CDR3 DNA reads TGTGCCAGCAGCTTAAGGGCGGGAGGGGACAATGAGCAGTTCTTC.